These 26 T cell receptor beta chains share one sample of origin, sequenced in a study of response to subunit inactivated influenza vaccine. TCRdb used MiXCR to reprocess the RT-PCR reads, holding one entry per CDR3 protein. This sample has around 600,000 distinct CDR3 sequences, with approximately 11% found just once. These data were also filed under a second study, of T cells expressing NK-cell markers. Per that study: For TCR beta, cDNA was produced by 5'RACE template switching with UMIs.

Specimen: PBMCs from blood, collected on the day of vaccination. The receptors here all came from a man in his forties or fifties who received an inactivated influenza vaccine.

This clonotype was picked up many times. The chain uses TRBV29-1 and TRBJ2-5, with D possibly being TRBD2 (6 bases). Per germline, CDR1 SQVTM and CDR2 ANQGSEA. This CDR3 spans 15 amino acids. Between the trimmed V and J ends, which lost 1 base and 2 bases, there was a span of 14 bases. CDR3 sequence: CSVEGWREKQETQYF. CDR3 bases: TGCAGCGTTGAAGGGTGGCGGGAAAAACAAGAGACCCAGTACTTC.

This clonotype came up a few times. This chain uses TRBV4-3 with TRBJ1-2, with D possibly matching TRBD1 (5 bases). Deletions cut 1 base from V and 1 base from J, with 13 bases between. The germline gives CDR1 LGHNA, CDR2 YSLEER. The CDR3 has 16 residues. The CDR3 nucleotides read TGCGCCAGCAGCCAAGTCCAGGGACCGAGTAACTATGGCTACACCTTC. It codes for CASSQVQGPSNYGYTF.

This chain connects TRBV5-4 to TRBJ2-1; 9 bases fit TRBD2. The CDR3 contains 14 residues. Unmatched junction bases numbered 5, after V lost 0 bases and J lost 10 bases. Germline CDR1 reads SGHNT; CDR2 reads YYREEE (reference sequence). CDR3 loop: CASSLDPSGAEQFF. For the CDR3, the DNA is TGTGCCAGCAGCTTGGATCCTAGCGGGGCAGAGCAGTTCTTC.

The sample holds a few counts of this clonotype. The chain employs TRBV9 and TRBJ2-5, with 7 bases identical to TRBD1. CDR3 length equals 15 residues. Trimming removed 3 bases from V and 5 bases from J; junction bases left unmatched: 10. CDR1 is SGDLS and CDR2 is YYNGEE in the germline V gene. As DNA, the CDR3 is TGTGCCAGCAGCGCCCTAGTGACAGGGTTGGAGACCCAGTACTTC. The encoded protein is CASSALVTGLETQYF.

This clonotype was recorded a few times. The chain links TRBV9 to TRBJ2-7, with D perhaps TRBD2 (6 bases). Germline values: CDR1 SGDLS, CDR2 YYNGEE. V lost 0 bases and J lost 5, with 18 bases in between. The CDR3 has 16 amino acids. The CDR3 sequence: CASSVDGSSVSNEQYF. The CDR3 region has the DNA TGTGCCAGCAGCGTAGACGGGAGCTCAGTTTCGAACGAGCAGTACTTC.

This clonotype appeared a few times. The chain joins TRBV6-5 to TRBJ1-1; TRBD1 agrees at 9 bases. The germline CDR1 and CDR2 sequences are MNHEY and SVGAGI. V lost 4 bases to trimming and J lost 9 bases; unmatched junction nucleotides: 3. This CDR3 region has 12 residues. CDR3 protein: CASSFHRGQAFF. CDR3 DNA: TGTGCCAGCAGTTTCCACAGGGGGCAAGCTTTCTTT.

This CDR3 reads CASSSSPAGVSYEQYF. CDR3 DNA sequence: TGTGCCAGCAGTTCCTCCCCAGCGGGGGTCTCCTACGAGCAGTACTTC. The chain links TRBV27 to TRBJ2-7, with 8 nucleotides matching TRBD2. After removal of 4 bases from V and 0 bases from J, the junction contained 8 bases not matched to a gene. The CDR3 contains 16 residues. Germline assignment: CDR1 MNHEY and CDR2 SMNVEV (reference sequence).

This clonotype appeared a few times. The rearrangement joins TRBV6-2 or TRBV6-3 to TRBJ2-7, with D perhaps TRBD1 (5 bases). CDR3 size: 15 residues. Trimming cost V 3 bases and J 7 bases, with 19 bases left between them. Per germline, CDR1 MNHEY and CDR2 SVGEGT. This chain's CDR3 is CASSYMDTSRREQYF. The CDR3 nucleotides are TGTGCCAGCAGTTATATGGACACCAGTAGACGGGAGCAGTACTTC.

The CDR3 DNA reads TGCGCCAGCAGCTTGGTTGGCAGACTGGCCTATAATTCACCCCTCCACTTT. Amino acid sequence: CASSLVGRLAYNSPLHF. The chain is built from TRBV5-1 and TRBJ1-6; D call uncertain. Trimming left V 0 bases short and J 2 bases short, with 12 bases between. CDR1 and CDR2 from the germline V gene are SGHRS and YFSETQ. The CDR3 sequence is 17 residues long.

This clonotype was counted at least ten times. Written as DNA, the CDR3 is TGTGCCAGCAGACCAGGGGGAATTGACTATGGCTACACCTTC. Protein product: CASRPGGIDYGYTF. The V call is TRBV27, the J call TRBJ1-2; 7 bases agree with TRBD1. J was trimmed by 3 bases and V by 6 bases; bases with no gene match: 7. Per germline, CDR1 MNHEY and CDR2 SMNVEV (reference sequence). The CDR3 spans 14 residues.

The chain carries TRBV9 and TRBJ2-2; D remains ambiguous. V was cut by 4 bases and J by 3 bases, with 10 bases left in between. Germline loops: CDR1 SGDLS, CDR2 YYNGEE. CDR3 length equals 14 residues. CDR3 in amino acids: CASSRAQDTGELFF. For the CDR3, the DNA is TGTGCCAGCAGCCGGGCCCAAGACACCGGGGAGCTGTTTTTT.

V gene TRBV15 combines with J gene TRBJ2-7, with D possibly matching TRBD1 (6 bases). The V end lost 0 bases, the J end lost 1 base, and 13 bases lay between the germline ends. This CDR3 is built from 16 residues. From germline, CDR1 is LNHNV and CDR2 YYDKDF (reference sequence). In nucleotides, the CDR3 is TGTGCCACCAGCAGAGATCAGGGGTCAGCGTCCTACGAGCAGTACTTC. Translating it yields CATSRDQGSASYEQYF.

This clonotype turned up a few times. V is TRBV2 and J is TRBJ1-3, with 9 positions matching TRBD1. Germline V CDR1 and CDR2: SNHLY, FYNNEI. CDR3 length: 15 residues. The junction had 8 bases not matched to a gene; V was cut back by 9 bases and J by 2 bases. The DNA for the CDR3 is TGTGCCAGTAGAACGGGACAGGGCGCTGGAAACACCATATATTTT. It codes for CASRTGQGAGNTIYF.

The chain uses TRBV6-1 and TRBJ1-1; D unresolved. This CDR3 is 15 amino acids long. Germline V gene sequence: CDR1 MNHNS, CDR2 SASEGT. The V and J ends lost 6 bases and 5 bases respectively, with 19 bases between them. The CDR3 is CASRRTTGEGTEAFF. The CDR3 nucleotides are TGTGCCAGCAGACGAACCACGGGCGAGGGAACTGAAGCTTTCTTT.

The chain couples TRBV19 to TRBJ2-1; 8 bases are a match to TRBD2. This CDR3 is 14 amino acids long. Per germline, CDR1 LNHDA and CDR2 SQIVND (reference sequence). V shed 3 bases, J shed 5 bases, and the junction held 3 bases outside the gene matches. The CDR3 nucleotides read TGTGCCAGTAGTATTCTAGCGGGTAACAATGAGCAGTTCTTC. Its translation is CASSILAGNNEQFF. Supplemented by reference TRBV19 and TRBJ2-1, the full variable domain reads DGGITQSPKYLFRKEGQNVTLSCEQNLNHDAMYWYRQDPGQGLRLIYYSQIVNDFQKGDIAEGYSVSREKKESFPLTVTSAQKNPTAFYLCASSILAGNNEQFFGPGTRLTVL.

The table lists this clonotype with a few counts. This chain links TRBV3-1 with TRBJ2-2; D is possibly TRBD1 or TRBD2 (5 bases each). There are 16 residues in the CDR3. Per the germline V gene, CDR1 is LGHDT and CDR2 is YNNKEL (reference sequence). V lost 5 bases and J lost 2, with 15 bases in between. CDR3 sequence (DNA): TGTGCCAGCAGCTATTTGGGGACGGTAAACACCGGGGAGCTGTTTTTT. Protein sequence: CASSYLGTVNTGELFF.

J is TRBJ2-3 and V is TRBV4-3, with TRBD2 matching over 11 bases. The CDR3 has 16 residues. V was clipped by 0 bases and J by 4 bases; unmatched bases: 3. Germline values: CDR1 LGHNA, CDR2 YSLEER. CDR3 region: CASSQDGSGRADTQYF. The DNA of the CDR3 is TGCGCCAGCAGCCAAGATGGTAGCGGGAGGGCAGATACGCAGTATTTT.

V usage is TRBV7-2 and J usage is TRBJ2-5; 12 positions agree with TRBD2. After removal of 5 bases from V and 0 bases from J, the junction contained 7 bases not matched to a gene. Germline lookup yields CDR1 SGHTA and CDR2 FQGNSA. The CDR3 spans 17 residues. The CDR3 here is CASSPPTSGGYQETQYF. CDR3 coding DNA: TGTGCCAGCAGCCCCCCGACTAGCGGGGGATACCAAGAGACCCAGTACTTC. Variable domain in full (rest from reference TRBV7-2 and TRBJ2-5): GAGVSQSPSNKVTEKGKDVELRCDPISGHTALYWYRQSLGQGLEFLIYFQGNSAPDKSGLPSDRFSAERTGGSVSTLTIQRTQQEDSAVYLCASSPPTSGGYQETQYFGPGTRLLVL.

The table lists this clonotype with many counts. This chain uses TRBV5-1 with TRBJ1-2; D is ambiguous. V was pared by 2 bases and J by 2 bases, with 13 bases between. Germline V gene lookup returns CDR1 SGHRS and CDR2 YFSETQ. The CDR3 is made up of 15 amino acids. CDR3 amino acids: CASSLTLRENYGYTF. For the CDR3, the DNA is TGCGCCAGCAGCTTAACCCTCCGGGAAAACTATGGCTACACCTTC.

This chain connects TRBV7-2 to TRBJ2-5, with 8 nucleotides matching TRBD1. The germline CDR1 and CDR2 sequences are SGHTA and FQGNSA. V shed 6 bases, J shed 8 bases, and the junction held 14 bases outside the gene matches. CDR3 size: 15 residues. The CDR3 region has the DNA TGTGCCAGCAGATACCTCCCGGACAGGGAATCAACCCAGTACTTC. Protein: CASRYLPDRESTQYF. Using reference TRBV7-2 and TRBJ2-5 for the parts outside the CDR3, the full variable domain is GAGVSQSPSNKVTEKGKDVELRCDPISGHTALYWYRQSLGQGLEFLIYFQGNSAPDKSGLPSDRFSAERTGGSVSTLTIQRTQQEDSAVYLCASRYLPDRESTQYFGPGTRLLVL.

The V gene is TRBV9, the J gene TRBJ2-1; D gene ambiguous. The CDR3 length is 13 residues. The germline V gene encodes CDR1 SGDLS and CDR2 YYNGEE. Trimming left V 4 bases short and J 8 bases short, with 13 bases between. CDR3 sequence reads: CASSPGRRDEQFF. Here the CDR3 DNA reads TGTGCCAGCAGCCCCGGTCGTCGGGATGAGCAGTTCTTC. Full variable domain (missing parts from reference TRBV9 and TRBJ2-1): DSGVTQTPKHLITATGQRVTLRCSPRSGDLSVYWYQQSLDQGLQFLIQYYNGEERAKGNILERFSAQQFPDLHSELNLSSLELGDSALYFCASSPGRRDEQFFGPGTRLTVL.

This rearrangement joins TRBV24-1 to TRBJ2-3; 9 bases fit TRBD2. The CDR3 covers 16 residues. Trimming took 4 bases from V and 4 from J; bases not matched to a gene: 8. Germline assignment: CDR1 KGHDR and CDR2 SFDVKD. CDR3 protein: CATSDLGTSSADTQYF. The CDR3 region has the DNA TGTGCCACCAGTGACCTCGGGACTAGCAGTGCAGATACGCAGTATTTT.

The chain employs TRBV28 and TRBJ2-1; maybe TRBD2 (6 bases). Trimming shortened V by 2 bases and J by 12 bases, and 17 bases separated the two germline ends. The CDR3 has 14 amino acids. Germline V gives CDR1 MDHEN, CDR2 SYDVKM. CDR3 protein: CASSLPVRDFGQFF. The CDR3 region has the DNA TGTGCCAGCAGTTTACCCGTTAGGGACTTTGGGCAGTTCTTC.

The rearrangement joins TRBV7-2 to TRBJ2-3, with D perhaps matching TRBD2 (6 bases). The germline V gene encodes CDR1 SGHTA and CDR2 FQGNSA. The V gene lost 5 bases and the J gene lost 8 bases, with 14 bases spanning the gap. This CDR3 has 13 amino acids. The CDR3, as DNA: TGTGCCAGCAGCCCAAACCTGCGGGGTACGCAGTATTTT. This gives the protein CASSPNLRGTQYF.

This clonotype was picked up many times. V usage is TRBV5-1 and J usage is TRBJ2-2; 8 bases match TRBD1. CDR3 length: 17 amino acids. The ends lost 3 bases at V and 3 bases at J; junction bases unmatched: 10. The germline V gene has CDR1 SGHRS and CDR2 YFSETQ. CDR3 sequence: CASSSPGQGRYTGELFF. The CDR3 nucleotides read TGCGCCAGCAGCTCTCCCGGACAGGGTAGATACACCGGGGAGCTGTTTTTT.

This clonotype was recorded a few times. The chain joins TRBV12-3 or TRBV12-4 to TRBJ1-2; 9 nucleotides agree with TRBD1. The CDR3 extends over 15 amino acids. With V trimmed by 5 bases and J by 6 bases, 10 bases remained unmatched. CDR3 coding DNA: TGTGCCAGCAGTAATACAGGGGGCGCCGGAGATGGCTACACCTTC. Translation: CASSNTGGAGDGYTF.